Below are 21 T cell receptor beta chains sequenced from a single sample in a study of cytotoxic CD8 clonotypes in ibrutinib-treated CLL. Method: immunoSEQ multiplex PCR; TCRdb's copy keeps in-frame clones and lacks some. The sample includes about 300,000 clones, about 72% of them seen just once. The material sequenced was PBMCs, taken at disease progression, from a patient treated with ibrutinib. Source of these receptors: a human donor with chronic lymphocytic leukemia.

For the CDR3, the DNA is TGTGCCAGCAGCGTAGGTGCCTCCCCACACCAAGAGACCCAGTACTTC. Translated, it gives CASSVGASPHQETQYF. This sequence joins TRBV9 and TRBJ2-5; D not resolved. Germline CDR1 and CDR2: SGDLS and YYNGEE. The germline V and J ends were trimmed by 0 bases and 0 bases, with 12 bases remaining between them. CDR3 length: 16 residues.

This clone turned up a few times. The chain uses TRBV13 and TRBJ1-2; a weak D match, TRBD1 (5 bases). The CDR3 has 15 residues. Per the germline V gene, CDR1 is PRHDT and CDR2 is FYEKMQ (reference sequence). With 1 base removed from V and 5 bases from J, the gap between germline ends came to 14 bases. The CDR3 here is CASSLEGRITYGYTF. DNA for the CDR3: TGTGCCAGCAGCTTAGAGGGGAGGATAACATATGGCTACACCTTC.

This chain joins TRBV11-2 and TRBJ2-5, with D maybe TRBD1 (6 bases). V lost 5 bases and J 1 base, leaving 20 bases between the germline ends. Per germline, CDR1 SGHAT and CDR2 FQNNGV. The CDR3 consists of 17 residues. The chain's CDR3 is CASSRRPGQPRQETQYF. Written as DNA, the CDR3 is TGTGCCAGCAGCCGGCGACCAGGACAGCCTCGCCAAGAGACCCAGTACTTC.

The rearrangement links TRBV29-1 to TRBJ2-2, with 8 nucleotides matching TRBD1. Losses at the gene ends were 7 bases for V and 6 bases for J; bases not matched to a gene: 4. The CDR3 runs 12 residues. Germline V gene data show CDR1 as SQVTM and CDR2 as ANQGSEA. The chain's CDR3 is CSADRAAGELFF. The CDR3 DNA is TGCAGCGCGGACAGGGCGGCCGGGGAGCTGTTTTTT.

V is TRBV6-6 and J is TRBJ1-4, with D possibly matching TRBD1 (5 bases). V was clipped by 7 bases and J by 4 bases, with 10 bases between them. CDR1 MNHNY and CDR2 SVGAGI come from the germline V gene (reference sequence). The CDR3 has 13 residues. CDR3 loop: CASKGLNNEKLFF. In DNA form, the CDR3 reads TGTGCCAGCAAGGGACTGAATAATGAAAAACTGTTTTTT.

The rearrangement uses TRBV19 and TRBJ1-5; maybe TRBD1 (6 bases). The CDR3 totals 14 residues. V was cut by 4 bases and J by 4 bases, with 11 bases left in between. Germline CDR1 and CDR2: LNHDA and SQIVND (reference sequence). The CDR3 reads CASSSVQGNQPQHF. DNA for the CDR3: TGTGCCAGTAGTAGCGTACAGGGAAATCAGCCCCAGCATTTT.

The chain combines TRBV19 with TRBJ1-1, with TRBD1 matching 8 bases. The CDR3 has 13 residues. With 6 bases clipped from V and 3 bases from J, the junction kept 3 bases outside the gene matches. Germline V gene sequence: CDR1 LNHDA, CDR2 SQIVND (reference sequence). CDR3 sequence (DNA): TGTGCCAGTAGCACGACAGGGGACACTGAAGCTTTCTTT. Protein: CASSTTGDTEAFF.

The gene calls are TRBV5-1 and TRBJ2-3; D might be TRBD1 (7 bases). Germline assignment: CDR1 SGHRS and CDR2 YFSETQ. The V and J ends lost 0 bases and 3 bases respectively, with 14 bases between them. This CDR3 has 16 residues. The CDR3 region has the DNA TGCGCCAGCAGCTTGGGGGCAGGGGGGTGGACAGATACGCAGTATTTT. This sequence encodes CASSLGAGGWTDTQYF.

The V gene is TRBV5-1, the J gene TRBJ1-1; 8 positions agree with TRBD1. CDR1 is SGHRS, CDR2 YFSETQ, per germline. The CDR3 runs to 14 residues. V lost 2 bases and J lost 3; bases outside the gene matches: 3. In DNA form, the CDR3 reads TGCGCCAGCAGCTTCAGGGGGCCGGACACTGAAGCTTTCTTT. Protein: CASSFRGPDTEAFF.

The rearrangement uses TRBV21-1 and TRBJ1-4. TRBV21-1 is flagged as a pseudogene. The length of the CDR3 is 14 residues. Here the CDR3 reads CASSTEEGNEKLFF. In DNA, the CDR3 is TGTGCCAGCAGCACCGAGGAGGGGAATGAAAAACTGTTTTTT.

This clone was picked up many times. The CDR3 loop reads CASSSLPLTGGYTF. The CDR3 nucleotides read TGTGCCAGCAGTTCCCTCCCCCTGACTGGTGGCTACACCTTC. The gene calls are TRBV28 and TRBJ1-2; unclear D gene. Trimming removed 4 bases at V and 7 bases at J, with 16 bases between. This CDR3 comprises 14 residues. Germline lookup yields CDR1 MDHEN and CDR2 SYDVKM.

There are a few counts of this clone. This sequence joins TRBV5-1 and TRBJ2-2; 8 nucleotides agree with TRBD1. Germline CDR1 reads SGHRS; CDR2 reads YFSETQ. Trimming cost V 3 bases and J 5 bases; bases outside gene matches: 15. The CDR3 is 18 amino acids. The DNA of the CDR3 is TGCGCCAGCAGCTATACGTTTTACAGGACAGGGCAGACCGGGGAGCTGTTTTTT. Translating it yields CASSYTFYRTGQTGELFF.

The chain employs TRBV29-1 and TRBJ2-1; 8 bases are a match to TRBD2. Germline trimming cut 4 bases from V and 4 bases from J; bases unmatched to any gene: 9. Germline V lookup: CDR1 SQVTM, CDR2 ANQGSEA. CDR3 length: 15 amino acids. The DNA for the CDR3 is TGCAGCGTTGTGAGATTAGCGGGAATTTACAATGAGCAGTTCTTC. It yields the protein CSVVRLAGIYNEQFF.

The chain couples TRBV7-2 to TRBJ2-3, with TRBD2 identical over 12 bases. With V trimmed by 5 bases and J by 0 bases, 3 bases remained unmatched. The germline V gene encodes CDR1 SGHTA and CDR2 FQGNSA. The CDR3 length is 16 residues. Written as DNA, the CDR3 is TGTGCCAGCAGCAGCCTAGCGGGGGGGAGCACAGATACGCAGTATTTT. Translated: CASSSLAGGSTDTQYF.

The DNA of the CDR3 is TGTGCCAGCAGCCCCCGGATGACCACAGATACGCAGTATTTT. Translating gives CASSPRMTTDTQYF. The chain employs TRBV7-2 and TRBJ2-3, with D hard to call. Germline CDR1 SGHTA, CDR2 FQGNSA. V lost 5 bases and J 2 bases, leaving 11 bases between the germline ends. The CDR3 is 14 amino acids.

This chain links TRBV7-7 with TRBJ2-2; 7 nucleotides line up with TRBD2. From germline, CDR1 is SSHAT and CDR2 FNYEAQ (reference sequence). Trimming took 5 bases from V and 7 from J; bases not matched to a gene: 10. The CDR3 length is 15 residues. CDR3 nucleotide sequence: TGTGCCAGCAGCCTACTGGGAGGGCCCGGCGGGGAGCTGTTTTTT. Translated, it gives CASSLLGGPGGELFF.

This clone appeared once. CDR3 amino acids: CASSPFGGAGQPQHF. DNA for the CDR3: TGTGCCAGCAGCCCCTTCGGAGGGGCAGGGCAGCCCCAGCATTTT. The chain joins TRBV7-6 to TRBJ1-5; D is possibly TRBD1 (5 bases). Germline CDR1 and CDR2: SGHVS and FNYEAQ. Trimming took off 5 bases at V and 7 bases at J, with 18 bases between the two ends. The CDR3 is 15 residues long.

The sample holds a few counts of this clone. The rearrangement uses TRBV18 and TRBJ2-7; D is ambiguous. The CDR3 is 15 residues long. CDR1 and CDR2 from the germline V gene are KGHSH and LQKENI. Trimming removed 6 bases at V and 3 bases at J, with 18 bases between. CDR3 sequence: CASSPLDNPFYEQYF. CDR3 nucleotides: TGTGCCAGCTCTCCTCTCGATAACCCGTTCTACGAGCAGTACTTC. The complete variable domain, with remaining parts taken from reference TRBV18 and TRBJ2-7, reads NAGVMQNPRHLVRRRGQEARLRCSPMKGHSHVYWYRQLPEEGLKFMVYLQKENIIDESGMPKERFSAEFPKEGPSILRIQQVVRGDSAAYFCASSPLDNPFYEQYFGPGTRLTVT.

V and J are TRBV5-1 and TRBJ2-3; 8 nucleotides match TRBD2. This CDR3 spans 15 amino acids. With 0 bases clipped from V and 6 bases from J, the junction kept 6 bases outside the gene matches. CDR1 SGHRS and CDR2 YFSETQ come from the germline V gene. The CDR3 here is CASSLEGTRADTQYF. The CDR3 coding sequence is TGCGCCAGCAGCTTGGAGGGGACTAGGGCCGATACGCAGTATTTT.

This clone was detected a few times. This chain uses TRBV28 with TRBJ1-2, with TRBD1 as a possible D gene (6 bases). From germline, CDR1 is MDHEN and CDR2 SYDVKM. The ends were cut back, 3 bases at V and 2 bases at J, with 16 bases in the middle. The CDR3 runs 16 residues. CDR3 sequence reads: CASSFQGSRLNYGYTF. As DNA, the CDR3 is TGTGCCAGCAGTTTCCAGGGGTCTCGCTTGAACTATGGCTACACCTTC.

This sequence joins TRBV28 and TRBJ1-2; 12 nucleotides agree with TRBD1. J was trimmed by 9 bases and V by 4 bases; bases with no gene match: 9. Germline loops: CDR1 MDHEN, CDR2 SYDVKM. This CDR3 spans 15 amino acids. For the CDR3, the DNA is TGTGCCAGCAGTTCCTATTCCGGGACAGGGGGCCGCTACACCTTC. Its protein product is CASSSYSGTGGRYTF.